This TCR beta chain originates from a study of blood T cell repertoires in COVID-19. Study-wide background: The United States, Italy and Spain supplied acute and convalescent COVID-19 samples.

Data came from immunoSEQ multiplex PCR; TCRdb stores just in-frame clones and leaves some out. This table has 350,000 to 550,000 clones, around 89% appearing once. This CDR3 is 13 amino acids long. Germline trimming cut 3 bases from V and 13 bases from J; bases unmatched to any gene: 3. This chain uses TRBV12-3 or TRBV12-4 with TRBJ2-1, with 13 bases identical to TRBD2. This clonotype was obtained from a woman aged 25 to 39 with acute or convalescent COVID-19. The sample consisted of peripheral blood. CDR3: CASSLGTSGVQFF. The CDR3 coding sequence is TGTGCCAGCAGTTTGGGGACTAGCGGGGTCCAGTTCTTC.